The clone carrying this TCR beta chain was recorded a few times. Its antigen is not identified. Looked up from germline, CDR1 is SGHVS and CDR2 is FNYEAQ. Between the trimmed V and J ends, which lost 7 bases and 1 base, there was a span of 16 bases. The CDR3 totals 15 residues. The sample comes from a study of blood T cells in healthy people across ages. Study-wide points: Naive T cell percentage showed a strong correlation with the diversity of TCR beta.

Through a sample-barcoded 5' primer and a J-beta primer mix, a second PCR was run for roughly 7 to 11 cycles. TCRdb ran MiXCR on the 5' RACE reads and lists one entry per CDR3 protein. This sample has approximately 900,000 distinct CDR3 sequences, with just under 30% found just once. These data were likewise used in another study, on T cells of mothers and their children. That study reports: For cDNA synthesis, the complete extracted RNA was used (roughly 1.5 ug per 15 ul).

The sample consisted of blood. This TCR was sampled from a woman in her 40s in good health. V is TRBV7-6 and J is TRBJ1-1; no reliable D call. The CDR3: CASTNSTRSNTEAFF. In DNA form, the CDR3 reads TGTGCCAGCACCAACTCCACACGGTCGAACACTGAAGCTTTCTTT.